This T cell receptor (beta chain) was sequenced in a study of OX40 agonist ivuxolimab in advanced cancers. The study's findings and limits: Expanded clones were, on average, more numerous in CD8+ T cells than in CD4+.

In the case of this clone: Its matching antigen is unknown.

The V and J ends lost 8 bases and 2 bases respectively, with 10 bases between them. CDR3 length: 12 residues. In germline, CDR1 is SGHTA, CDR2 FQGNSA. Libraries were prepared by immunoSEQ multiplex PCR; TCRdb keeps only in-frame clonotypes and omits some of them. The sample carries 65,000 to 80,000 clones, 85% to 95% recorded once. The receptor comes from an adult with an advanced solid tumor such as melanoma, head and neck, liver or kidney cancer. This sequence joins TRBV7-2 and TRBJ2-7; D is perhaps TRBD1 or TRBD2 (5 bases each). Specimen: CD4+ or CD8+ T cells sorted from blood, collected in a trial of the OX40 agonist ivuxolimab. In DNA, the CDR3 is TGTGCCAGCGGGGACCAAGCCTACGAGCAGTACTTC. Protein sequence: CASGDQAYEQYF. Full variable domain (remainder filled in from reference TRBV7-2 and TRBJ2-7): GAGVSQSPSNKVTEKGKDVELRCDPISGHTALYWYRQSLGQGLEFLIYFQGNSAPDKSGLPSDRFSAERTGGSVSTLTIQRTQQEDSAVYLCASGDQAYEQYFGPGTRLTVT.